Below, 18 T cell receptor beta chains from the same sample are listed, as sequenced in a study of T cells in Graves' hyperthyroidism and ophthalmopathy. TCR beta CDR3 regions were amplified from RNA. HTBI primers were employed in a first-round RT-PCR of the TCR CDR3. TCRdb processed the multiplex PCR reads anew with MiXCR; each CDR3 protein has one entry. The sample holds 350,000 to 450,000 distinct CDR3 sequences; 11% to 15% are singletons and the top ten take 9.5% to 12%. Sequencing was done on a sample of blood. Source of these receptors: a woman aged 55-69 years with Graves' hyperthyroidism.

The sample holds many counts of this clonotype. J is TRBJ2-5 and V is TRBV12-3 or TRBV12-4; D is unresolved. The CDR3 covers 13 residues. V was trimmed by 3 bases and J by 1 base, leaving 6 bases between them. The CDR3 region is CASSLASQETQYF. The CDR3 nucleotides read TGTGCCAGCAGTTTGGCCAGCCAAGAGACCCAGTACTTC.

The chain combines TRBV9 with TRBJ2-5; TRBD2 might be the D (5 bases). V lost 0 bases, J lost 5 bases, and 8 bases lay in between. The germline V gene encodes CDR1 SGDLS and CDR2 YYNGEE. The CDR3 length is 13 residues. The CDR3 here is CASSVGGDETQYF. CDR3 sequence (DNA): TGTGCCAGCAGCGTAGGGGGAGACGAGACCCAGTACTTC. The variable domain in full, completed from reference TRBV9 and TRBJ2-5, reads DSGVTQTPKHLITATGQRVTLRCSPRSGDLSVYWYQQSLDQGLQFLIQYYNGEERAKGNILERFSAQQFPDLHSELNLSSLELGDSALYFCASSVGGDETQYFGPGTRLLVL.

Many counts were recorded for this clonotype. The rearrangement uses TRBV30 and TRBJ1-2; D not resolved. The CDR3 runs to 13 residues. CDR1 GTSNPN and CDR2 SVGIG come from the germline V gene (reference sequence). Trimming took off 0 bases at V and 4 bases at J, with 9 bases between the two ends. CDR3 sequence: CAWSVGVSYGYTF. CDR3 DNA sequence: TGTGCCTGGAGTGTCGGCGTCAGCTATGGCTACACCTTC.

This clonotype was seen repeatedly, ten times or more. The chain carries TRBV28 and TRBJ1-2; 7 nucleotides align to TRBD1. CDR3 length: 12 amino acids. With 6 bases clipped from V and 4 bases from J, the junction kept 2 bases outside the gene matches. CDR1 MDHEN and CDR2 SYDVKM come from the germline V gene. CDR3 sequence: CASRDRAYGYTF. The CDR3 DNA follows: TGTGCCAGCAGAGACAGGGCCTATGGCTACACCTTC.

Many counts were recorded for this clonotype. The rearrangement joins TRBV6-5 to TRBJ2-7, with a tentative D call TRBD1 (6 bases). Trimming removed 0 bases at V and 2 bases at J, with 14 bases between. Germline assignment: CDR1 MNHEY and CDR2 SVGAGI. This CDR3 comprises 16 residues. The CDR3 reads CASSYSPRTAAYEQYF. The CDR3 bases are TGTGCCAGCAGTTACTCCCCCCGGACAGCAGCCTACGAGCAGTACTTC.

This chain connects TRBV10-1 to TRBJ2-3, with TRBD1 matching 7 bases. CDR1 WNHNN and CDR2 SYGVQD come from the germline V gene (reference sequence). The CDR3 is made up of 14 amino acids. The V gene end was trimmed by 6 bases and the J gene end by 1 base; junction bases not matched to a gene: 4. CDR3 region: CASRPGTGTDTQYF. The CDR3 DNA sequence: TGCGCCAGCAGGCCCGGGACAGGCACAGATACGCAGTATTTT.

In its sample, this clonotype was seen many times. The rearrangement joins TRBV5-4 to TRBJ2-7, with 7 bases aligning to TRBD2. Germline lookup yields CDR1 SGHNT and CDR2 YYREEE (reference sequence). V lost 3 bases to trimming and J lost 5 bases; unmatched junction nucleotides: 2. The CDR3 length is 12 residues. CDR3 coding DNA: TGTGCCAGCAGCTCGCGGGAGAACGAGCAGTACTTC. This codes for CASSSRENEQYF.

This clonotype was picked up many times. The rearrangement links TRBV2 to TRBJ2-3; TRBD2 aligns across 13 bases. The CDR3 extends over 14 amino acids. Germline CDR1 SNHLY, CDR2 FYNNEI. The J segment lost 14 bases and the V segment lost 1 base, leaving 6 bases of the junction unmatched. The CDR3 DNA reads TGTGCCAGCAGTGAAGAACTAGCGGGAGGGAAGAGGTATTTT. Translated: CASSEELAGGKRYF.

The table lists this clonotype with many counts. The chain is built from TRBV28 and TRBJ2-5, with 8 bases aligning to TRBD2. This CDR3 spans 15 amino acids. The germline V gene has CDR1 MDHEN and CDR2 SYDVKM. After removal of 5 bases from V and 1 base from J, the junction contained 6 bases not matched to a gene. The CDR3 loop is CASSGSGTGQETQYF. The CDR3 region has the DNA TGTGCCAGCAGTGGTAGCGGGACCGGCCAAGAGACCCAGTACTTC.

This clonotype was detected many times. Relative to the germline gene, one junction end is altered; a read error may explain this. The chain uses TRBV6-1 and TRBJ2-7; 8 nucleotides agree with TRBD2. The CDR3 loop spans 15 amino acids. CDR1 and CDR2 (germline): MNHNS, SASEGT. Here the CDR3 reads CASTTGGLRPYEQCF. The CDR3 nucleotides are TGTGCCAGCACCACGGGGGGGCTACGCCCCTACGAGCAGTGCTTC.

This clonotype was seen only a few times. V and J are TRBV7-3 and TRBJ1-2; D call uncertain. Per germline, CDR1 SGHTA and CDR2 FQGTGA. V lost 5 bases and J 7 bases, leaving 23 bases between the germline ends. The CDR3 contains 16 residues. The CDR3 nucleotides are TGTGCCAGCAGCCGTAACCAGGATATTGGTTTTGGTGGCTACACCTTC. It specifies CASSRNQDIGFGGYTF. The full variable domain, in which reference TRBV7-3 and TRBJ1-2 provide the parts outside the CDR3, is GAGVSQTPSNKVTEKGKYVELRCDPISGHTALYWYRQSLGQGPEFLIYFQGTGAADDSGLPNDRFFAVRPEGSVSTLKIQRTERGDSAVYLCASSRNQDIGFGGYTFGSGTRLTVV.

This clonotype was recorded many times. The gene calls are TRBV5-1 and TRBJ2-2; TRBD1 is a possible D gene (5 bases). The CDR3 runs 14 residues. V shed 5 bases and J shed 6 bases, with 14 bases lying between them. Germline values: CDR1 SGHRS, CDR2 YFSETQ. The CDR3 sequence is CASRTRDGAGELFF. CDR3 nucleotide sequence: TGCGCCAGCAGGACCAGGGATGGGGCCGGGGAGCTGTTTTTT.

This clonotype came up many times. This chain uses TRBV7-2 with TRBJ1-2; 9 nucleotides line up with TRBD1. The CDR3 runs 14 residues. The trim removed 5 bases at V and 6 bases at J, leaving 7 bases unmatched. Germline V gene lookup returns CDR1 SGHTA and CDR2 FQGNSA. The CDR3 protein is CASSVRTGEDGYTF. CDR3 DNA: TGTGCCAGCAGCGTAAGGACAGGGGAGGATGGCTACACCTTC.

This clonotype was detected many times. V usage is TRBV12-3 or TRBV12-4 and J usage is TRBJ2-1; 11 bases line up with TRBD2. Trimming at V came to 6 bases and at J to 15 bases, leaving 16 bases not matched to a gene. The CDR3 spans 15 residues. The DNA of the CDR3 is TGTGCCAGCAGCTCCGGGACTAGCGGTTCCAAGATTTGGTTCTTC. Its translation is CASSSGTSGSKIWFF.

The sample holds many counts of this clonotype. This chain connects TRBV5-1 to TRBJ2-7; 7 nucleotides align to TRBD1. The CDR3 spans 16 residues. Germline CDR1 is SGHRS and CDR2 is YFSETQ. Unmatched junction bases numbered 9, after V lost 1 base and J lost 2 bases. The CDR3 loop reads CASSLSSGTAPYEQYF. In DNA form, the CDR3 reads TGCGCCAGCAGCTTGTCTTCCGGGACAGCCCCCTACGAGCAGTACTTC.

This clonotype came up many times. This chain connects TRBV3-1 to TRBJ2-3; no definite D call. CDR3 length equals 13 residues. The germline V gene encodes CDR1 LGHDT and CDR2 YNNKEL (reference sequence). V gave up 0 bases and J gave up 7 bases, with 8 bases separating them. CDR3 protein: CASSQDVVHTQYF. In nucleotides, the CDR3 is TGTGCCAGCAGCCAAGATGTGGTTCATACGCAGTATTTT.

The rearrangement links TRBV6-1 to TRBJ1-5; the D gene is possibly TRBD1 (5 bases). Deletions cut 8 bases from V and 0 bases from J, with 17 bases between. This CDR3 contains 16 residues. The V gene's germline CDR1 is MNHNS and CDR2 SASEGT. CDR3 sequence reads: CASSPRGDYSNQPQHF. The CDR3 nucleotides read TGTGCCAGCTCTCCGCGGGGGGATTATAGCAATCAGCCCCAGCATTTT.

This clonotype was detected many times. This chain connects TRBV5-1 to TRBJ2-3, with a tentative D call TRBD1 (6 bases). CDR3 size: 15 residues. Trimming left V 1 base short and J 2 bases short, with 11 bases between. CDR1 SGHRS and CDR2 YFSETQ come from the germline V gene. Here the CDR3 DNA reads TGCGCCAGCAGCTTGATACAGGGATCCACAGATACGCAGTATTTT. Amino acids: CASSLIQGSTDTQYF. Supplemented by reference TRBV5-1 and TRBJ2-3, the full variable domain reads KAGVTQTPRYLIKTRGQQVTLSCSPISGHRSVSWYQQTPGQGLQFLFEYFSETQRNKGNFPGRFSGRQFSNSRSEMNVSTLELGDSALYLCASSLIQGSTDTQYFGPGTRLTVL.